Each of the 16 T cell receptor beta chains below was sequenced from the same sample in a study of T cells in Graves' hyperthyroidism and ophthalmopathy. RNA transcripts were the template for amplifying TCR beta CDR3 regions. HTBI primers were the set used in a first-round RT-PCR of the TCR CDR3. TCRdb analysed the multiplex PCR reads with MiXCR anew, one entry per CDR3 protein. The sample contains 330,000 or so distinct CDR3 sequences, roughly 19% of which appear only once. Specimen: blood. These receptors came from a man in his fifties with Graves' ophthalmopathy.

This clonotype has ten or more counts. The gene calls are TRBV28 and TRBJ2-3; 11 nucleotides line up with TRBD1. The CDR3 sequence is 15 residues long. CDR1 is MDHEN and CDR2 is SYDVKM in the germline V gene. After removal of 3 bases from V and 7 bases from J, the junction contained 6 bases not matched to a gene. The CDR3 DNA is TGTGCCAGCAGTTTGCGGACAGGGGGCGCGTATACGCAGTATTTT. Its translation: CASSLRTGGAYTQYF.

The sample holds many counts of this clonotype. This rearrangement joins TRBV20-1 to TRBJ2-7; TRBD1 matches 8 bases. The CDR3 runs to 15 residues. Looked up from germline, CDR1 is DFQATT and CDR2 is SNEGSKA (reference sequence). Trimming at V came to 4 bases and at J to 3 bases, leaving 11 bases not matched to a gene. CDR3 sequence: CSATGAGGADYEQYF. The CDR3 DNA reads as TGCAGTGCTACCGGAGCAGGGGGCGCCGACTACGAGCAGTACTTC.

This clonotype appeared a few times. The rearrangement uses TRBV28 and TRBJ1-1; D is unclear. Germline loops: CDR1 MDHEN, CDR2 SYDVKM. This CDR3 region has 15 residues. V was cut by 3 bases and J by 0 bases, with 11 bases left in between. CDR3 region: CASSFGLALNTEAFF. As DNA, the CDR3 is TGTGCCAGCAGTTTTGGGTTGGCCTTGAACACTGAAGCTTTCTTT.

CDR3 protein: CATEPMSSGSTDTQYF. CDR3 nucleotides: TGTGCCACCGAACCTATGTCCAGCGGCTCCACAGATACGCAGTATTTT. The chain uses TRBV24-1 and TRBJ2-3, with a possible D match to TRBD2 (5 bases). Germline V gene sequence: CDR1 KGHDR, CDR2 SFDVKD. This CDR3 contains 16 residues. Trimming pared 9 bases from V and 2 bases from J, leaving 20 bases between.

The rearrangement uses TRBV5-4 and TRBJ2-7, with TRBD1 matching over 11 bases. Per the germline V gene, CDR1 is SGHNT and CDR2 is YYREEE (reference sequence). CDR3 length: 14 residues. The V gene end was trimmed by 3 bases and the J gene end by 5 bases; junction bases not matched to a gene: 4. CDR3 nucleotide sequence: TGTGCCAGCAGCTCAGGACAGGGGGCCGACGAGCAGTACTTC. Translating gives CASSSGQGADEQYF.

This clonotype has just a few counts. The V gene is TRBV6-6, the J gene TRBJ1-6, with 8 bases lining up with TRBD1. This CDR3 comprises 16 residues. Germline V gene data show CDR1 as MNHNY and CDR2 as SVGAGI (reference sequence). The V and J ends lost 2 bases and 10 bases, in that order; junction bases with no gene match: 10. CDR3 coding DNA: TGTGCCAGCAGTTACACCCACAGGGGGGGGGGCTCACCCCTCCACTTT. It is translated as CASSYTHRGGGSPLHF.

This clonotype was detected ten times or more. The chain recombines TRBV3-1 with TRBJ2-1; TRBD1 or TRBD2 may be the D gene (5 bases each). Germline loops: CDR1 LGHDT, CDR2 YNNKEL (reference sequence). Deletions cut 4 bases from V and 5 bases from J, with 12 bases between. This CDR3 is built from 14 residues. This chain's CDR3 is CASSRSGGHNEQFF. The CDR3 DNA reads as TGTGCCAGCAGCCGTTCTGGGGGACACAATGAGCAGTTCTTC.

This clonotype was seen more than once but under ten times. The CDR3: CASSRDRSTEAFF. The DNA for the CDR3 is TGTGCCAGCTCACGGGACAGGTCCACTGAAGCTTTCTTT. This chain uses TRBV18 with TRBJ1-1, with 8 bases matching TRBD1. CDR3 length equals 13 residues. Per germline, CDR1 KGHSH and CDR2 LQKENI. The ends lost 4 bases at V and 4 bases at J; junction bases unmatched: 2.

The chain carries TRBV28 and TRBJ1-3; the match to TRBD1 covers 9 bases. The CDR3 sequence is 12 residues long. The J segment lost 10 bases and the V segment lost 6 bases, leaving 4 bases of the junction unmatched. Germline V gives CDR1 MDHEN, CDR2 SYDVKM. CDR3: CASRGQGLTIYF. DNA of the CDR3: TGTGCCAGCAGGGGACAGGGTCTTACCATATATTTT.

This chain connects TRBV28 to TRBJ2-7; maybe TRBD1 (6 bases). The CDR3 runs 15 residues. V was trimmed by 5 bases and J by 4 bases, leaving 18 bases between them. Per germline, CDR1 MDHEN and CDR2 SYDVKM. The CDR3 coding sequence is TGTGCCAGCAGTCCGCTTGGTTTGGGGGCTTACGAGCAGTACTTC. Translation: CASSPLGLGAYEQYF.

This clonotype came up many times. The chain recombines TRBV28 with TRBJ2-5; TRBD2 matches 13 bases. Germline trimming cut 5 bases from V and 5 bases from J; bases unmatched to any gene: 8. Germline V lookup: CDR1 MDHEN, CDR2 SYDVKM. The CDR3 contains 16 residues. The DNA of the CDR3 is TGTGCCAGCAGTCTACCGACTAGCGGGAGGTATGAGACCCAGTACTTC. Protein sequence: CASSLPTSGRYETQYF.

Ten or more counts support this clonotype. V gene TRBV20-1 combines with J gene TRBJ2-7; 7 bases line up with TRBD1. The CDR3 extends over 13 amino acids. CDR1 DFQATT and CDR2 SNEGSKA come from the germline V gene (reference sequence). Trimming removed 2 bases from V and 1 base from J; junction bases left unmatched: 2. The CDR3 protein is CSARQTGSYEQYF. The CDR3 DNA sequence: TGCAGTGCTAGACAGACAGGGTCCTACGAGCAGTACTTC.

The CDR3 loop is CASTYQTNTEAFF. In nucleotides, the CDR3 is TGTGCCAGTACCTATCAGACGAACACTGAAGCTTTCTTT. This chain joins TRBV19 and TRBJ1-1; D gene ambiguous. This CDR3 has 13 amino acids. The germline V and J ends were trimmed by 7 bases and 1 base, with 10 bases remaining between them. Germline values: CDR1 LNHDA, CDR2 SQIVND (reference sequence).

The CDR3 DNA follows: TGTGCCAGCAGCTTAGCGCCCAGCGGGAGCCACCACCCCACAGATACGCAGTATTTT. Translation gives CASSLAPSGSHHPTDTQYF. The chain has TRBV7-2 and TRBJ2-3, with 8 nucleotides matching TRBD2. V dropped 0 bases and J dropped 2; count of bases not matched to a gene: 13. The germline V gene has CDR1 SGHTA and CDR2 FQGNSA. The CDR3 covers 19 residues.

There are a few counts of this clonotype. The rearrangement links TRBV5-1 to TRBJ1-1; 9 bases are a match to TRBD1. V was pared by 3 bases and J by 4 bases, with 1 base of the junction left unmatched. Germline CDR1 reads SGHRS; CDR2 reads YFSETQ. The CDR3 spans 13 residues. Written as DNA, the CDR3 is TGCGCCAGCAGCTGGACAGGGGTCACTGAAGCTTTCTTT. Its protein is CASSWTGVTEAFF.

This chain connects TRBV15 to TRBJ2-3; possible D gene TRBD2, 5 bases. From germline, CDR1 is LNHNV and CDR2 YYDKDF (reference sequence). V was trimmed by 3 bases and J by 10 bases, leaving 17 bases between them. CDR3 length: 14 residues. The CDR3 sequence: CATSRSVETGAQYF. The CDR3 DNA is TGTGCCACCAGCAGGAGCGTAGAAACCGGGGCGCAGTATTTT.